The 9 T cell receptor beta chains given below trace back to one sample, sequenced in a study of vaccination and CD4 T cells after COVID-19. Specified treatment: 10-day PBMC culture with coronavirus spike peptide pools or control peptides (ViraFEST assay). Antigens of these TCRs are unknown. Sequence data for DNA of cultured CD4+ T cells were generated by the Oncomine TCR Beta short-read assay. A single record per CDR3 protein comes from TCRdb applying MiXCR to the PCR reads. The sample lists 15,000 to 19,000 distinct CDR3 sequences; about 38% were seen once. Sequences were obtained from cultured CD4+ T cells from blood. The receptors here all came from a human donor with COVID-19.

In DNA form, the CDR3 reads TGTGCCAGCAGCTTGATATCAGGTCGATATGGCTACACCTTC. Protein sequence: CASSLISGRYGYTF. The chain joins TRBV7-9 to TRBJ1-2; the D is unclear. Looked up from germline, CDR1 is SEHNR and CDR2 is FQNEAQ (reference sequence). The CDR3 consists of 14 residues. The V end lost 3 bases, the J end lost 5 bases, and 13 bases lay between the germline ends.

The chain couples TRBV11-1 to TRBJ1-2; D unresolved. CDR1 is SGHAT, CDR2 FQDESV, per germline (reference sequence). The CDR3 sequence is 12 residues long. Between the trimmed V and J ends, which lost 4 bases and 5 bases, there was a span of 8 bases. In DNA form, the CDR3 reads TGTGCCAGCAGCTCCACTATTTATGGCTACACCTTC. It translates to CASSSTIYGYTF.

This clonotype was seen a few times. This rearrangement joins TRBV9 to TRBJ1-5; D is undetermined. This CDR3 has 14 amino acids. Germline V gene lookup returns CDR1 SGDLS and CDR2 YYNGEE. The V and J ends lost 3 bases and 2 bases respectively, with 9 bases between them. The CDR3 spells CASSATGGNQPQHF. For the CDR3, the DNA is TGTGCCAGCAGCGCAACCGGGGGCAATCAGCCCCAGCATTTT.

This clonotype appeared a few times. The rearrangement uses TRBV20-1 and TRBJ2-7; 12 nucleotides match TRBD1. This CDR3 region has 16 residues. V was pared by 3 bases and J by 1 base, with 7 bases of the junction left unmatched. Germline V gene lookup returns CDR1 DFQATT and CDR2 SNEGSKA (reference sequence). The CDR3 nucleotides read TGCAGTGCTAGGCGTCGGGGACAGGGGGCTTCCTACGAGCAGTACTTC. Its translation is CSARRRGQGASYEQYF.

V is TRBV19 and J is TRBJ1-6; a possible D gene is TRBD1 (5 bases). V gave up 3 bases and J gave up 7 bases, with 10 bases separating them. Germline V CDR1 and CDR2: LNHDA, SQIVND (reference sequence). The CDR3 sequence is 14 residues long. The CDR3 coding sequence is TGTGCCAGTAGTATGGGGGTCGGAAATTCACCCCTCCACTTT. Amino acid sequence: CASSMGVGNSPLHF.

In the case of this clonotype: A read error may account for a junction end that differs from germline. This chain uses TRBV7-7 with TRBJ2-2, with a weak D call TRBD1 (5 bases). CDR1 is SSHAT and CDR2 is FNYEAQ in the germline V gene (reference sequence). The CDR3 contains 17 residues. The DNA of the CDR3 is TGTGCTAGCAGCTTAGCAAACAGGCCTTCAAGCACCGGGGAGCTGTTTTTT. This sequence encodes CASSLANRPSSTGELFF.

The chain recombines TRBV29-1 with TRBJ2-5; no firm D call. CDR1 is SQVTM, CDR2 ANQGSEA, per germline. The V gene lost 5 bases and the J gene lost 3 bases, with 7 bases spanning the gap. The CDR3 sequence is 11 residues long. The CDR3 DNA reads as TGCAGCGTTAAGCCTAAAGAGACCCAGTACTTC. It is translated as CSVKPKETQYF.

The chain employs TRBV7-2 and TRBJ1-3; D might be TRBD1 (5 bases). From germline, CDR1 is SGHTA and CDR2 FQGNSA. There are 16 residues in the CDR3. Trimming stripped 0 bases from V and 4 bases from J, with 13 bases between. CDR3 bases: TGTGCCAGCAGCTTAGCCGGCCCAGGGTCGGGAAACACCATATATTTT. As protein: CASSLAGPGSGNTIYF. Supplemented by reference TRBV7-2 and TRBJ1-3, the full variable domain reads GAGVSQSPSNKVTEKGKDVELRCDPISGHTALYWYRQSLGQGLEFLIYFQGNSAPDKSGLPSDRFSAERTGGSVSTLTIQRTQQEDSAVYLCASSLAGPGSGNTIYFGEGSWLTVV.

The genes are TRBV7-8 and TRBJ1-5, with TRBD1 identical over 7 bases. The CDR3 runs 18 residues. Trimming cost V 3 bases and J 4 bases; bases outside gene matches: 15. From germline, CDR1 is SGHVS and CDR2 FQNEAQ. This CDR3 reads CASSFTTRQGSRNQPQHF. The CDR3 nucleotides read TGTGCCAGCAGCTTTACAACAAGACAGGGAAGTAGGAATCAGCCCCAGCATTTT.